The 28 T cell receptor beta chains listed next were all sequenced from one sample in a study of response to subunit inactivated influenza vaccine. TCRdb redid the calling of the RT-PCR reads with MiXCR, one entry per CDR3 protein. The data hold 500,000 to 700,000 distinct CDR3 sequences, with under 30% observed a single time. These data were also reused for a study on T cells expressing NK-cell markers. Per that paper: 5'RACE template switching built TCR beta cDNA with unique molecular identifiers.

Source: CD4+ T cells sorted from PBMCs, taken less than 13 days after vaccination. The receptors come from a man in his fifties who received an inactivated influenza vaccine.

This chain joins TRBV28 and TRBJ2-5, with D possibly matching TRBD2 (7 bases). Trimming removed 3 bases at V and 4 bases at J, with 18 bases between. The CDR3 totals 16 residues. Germline CDR1 MDHEN, CDR2 SYDVKM. The DNA of the CDR3 is TGTGCCAGCAGTTTGGGGGCGGGAGAGTTGTTAGAGACCCAGTACTTC. This gives the protein CASSLGAGELLETQYF.

The V and J genes are TRBV20-1 and TRBJ1-1; D ambiguous. The CDR3 runs 11 residues. CDR1 and CDR2 from the germline V gene are DFQATT and SNEGSKA (reference sequence). Trimming took 6 bases from V and 2 from J, leaving 7 bases between them. The CDR3 region is CSAGSNTEAFF. The CDR3 nucleotides are TGCAGTGCCGGTTCCAACACTGAAGCTTTCTTT.

This clonotype was counted a few times. The V and J genes are TRBV10-3 and TRBJ1-3, with a tentative D call TRBD1 (5 bases). The V and J ends lost 0 bases and 0 bases respectively, with 12 bases between them. CDR3 length: 17 residues. Germline CDR1 is ENHRY and CDR2 is SYGVKD. CDR3 coding DNA: TGTGCCATCAGTGAGTCGCCGACAGTGCTCTCTGGAAACACCATATATTTT. It encodes CAISESPTVLSGNTIYF.

The chain couples TRBV9 to TRBJ1-6; 8 nucleotides align to TRBD1. V shed 3 bases, J shed 7 bases, and the junction held 6 bases outside the gene matches. Germline V CDR1 and CDR2: SGDLS, YYNGEE. CDR3 length equals 15 residues. CDR3 bases: TGTGCCAGCAGCGCTGAGACAGGGGTAAATTCACCCCTCCACTTT. Translating gives CASSAETGVNSPLHF. The complete variable domain, with remaining parts taken from reference TRBV9 and TRBJ1-6, reads DSGVTQTPKHLITATGQRVTLRCSPRSGDLSVYWYQQSLDQGLQFLIQYYNGEERAKGNILERFSAQQFPDLHSELNLSSLELGDSALYFCASSAETGVNSPLHFGNGTRLTVT.

This clonotype was counted a few times. The chain uses TRBV13 and TRBJ2-7; 9 bases fit TRBD1. Germline trimming cut 5 bases from V and 6 bases from J; bases unmatched to any gene: 8. Looked up from germline, CDR1 is PRHDT and CDR2 is FYEKMQ (reference sequence). The CDR3 sequence is 14 residues long. This CDR3 is CASSRGTGTLEQYF. The CDR3 DNA is TGTGCCAGCAGCCGAGGGACAGGGACGCTCGAGCAGTACTTC.

The chain carries TRBV20-1 and TRBJ1-1; D is unclear. The germline CDR1 and CDR2 sequences are DFQATT and SNEGSKA (reference sequence). The V end lost 5 bases, the J end lost 3 bases, and 7 bases lay between the germline ends. The CDR3 spans 11 residues. CDR3 sequence: CSAERDTEAFF. The CDR3 DNA is TGCAGTGCTGAACGTGACACTGAAGCTTTCTTT.

J is TRBJ2-7 and V is TRBV12-3 or TRBV12-4; the match to TRBD1 covers 7 bases. The CDR3 runs to 14 residues. Unmatched junction bases numbered 10, after V lost 5 bases and J lost 6 bases. The CDR3 DNA follows: TGTGCCAGCAGTCGAAAACAGGGGACGGGCGAGCAGTACTTC. Encoded protein: CASSRKQGTGEQYF.

This chain joins TRBV5-1 and TRBJ2-7, with 8 bases lining up with TRBD2. This CDR3 comprises 16 residues. The V gene end was trimmed by 4 bases and the J gene end by 0 bases; junction bases not matched to a gene: 9. Germline CDR1 reads SGHRS; CDR2 reads YFSETQ. The CDR3 loop is CASSPMRGARSYEQYF. The DNA for the CDR3 is TGCGCCAGCAGCCCAATGCGGGGGGCCCGCTCCTACGAGCAGTACTTC.

This clonotype appeared a few times. The chain is built from TRBV12-3 or TRBV12-4 and TRBJ2-2, with D possibly being TRBD1 (5 bases). The V and J ends lost 1 base and 4 bases respectively, with 7 bases between them. The CDR3 is 14 residues long. The CDR3 reads CASSLEGFTGELFF. CDR3 in DNA: TGTGCCAGCAGTTTAGAGGGGTTCACCGGGGAGCTGTTTTTT.

Only a few counts were recorded for this clonotype. The chain is built from TRBV20-1 and TRBJ2-7; TRBD2 matches at 7 bases. CDR1 DFQATT and CDR2 SNEGSKA come from the germline V gene (reference sequence). Trimming at V came to 5 bases and at J to 0 bases, leaving 4 bases not matched to a gene. The CDR3 loop spans 13 amino acids. CDR3 nucleotide sequence: TGCAGTGCTTGGGCTAGCGGCTCCTACGAGCAGTACTTC. This translates into CSAWASGSYEQYF.

This clonotype was picked up a small number of times. At one boundary the junction diverges from the germline segment, which might be a read error. This chain joins TRBV20-1 and TRBJ2-1, with TRBD2 matching over 8 bases. This CDR3 comprises 11 residues. CDR1 is DFQATT, CDR2 SNEGSKA, per germline (reference sequence). Here the CDR3 reads CSARERGKEFF. As DNA, the CDR3 is TGCAGTGCTCGAGAGCGGGGGAAGGAGTTCTTC.

This clonotype was counted a few times. The V call is TRBV5-1, the J call TRBJ2-7; D ambiguous. Germline assignment: CDR1 SGHRS and CDR2 YFSETQ. V gave up 1 base and J gave up 2 bases, with 10 bases separating them. The CDR3 has 14 amino acids. CDR3 bases: TGCGCCAGCAGCTTGTCCCAGCCACCCTACGAGCAGTACTTC. It codes for CASSLSQPPYEQYF. Full variable domain (missing parts from reference TRBV5-1 and TRBJ2-7): KAGVTQTPRYLIKTRGQQVTLSCSPISGHRSVSWYQQTPGQGLQFLFEYFSETQRNKGNFPGRFSGRQFSNSRSEMNVSTLELGDSALYLCASSLSQPPYEQYFGPGTRLTVT.

The chain recombines TRBV18 with TRBJ2-4; weak D call: TRBD1 (6 bases). The CDR3 length is 16 residues. V lost 1 base and J 4 bases, leaving 14 bases between the germline ends. The germline V gene has CDR1 KGHSH and CDR2 LQKENI. The CDR3 DNA follows: TGTGCCAGCTCACCACAGTCTTCTAGGGGGAAAAACATTCAGTACTTC. Its translation: CASSPQSSRGKNIQYF.

V usage is TRBV29-1 and J usage is TRBJ1-1, with TRBD1 as a possible D gene (6 bases). V lost 5 bases and J lost 0, with 13 bases in between. CDR1 SQVTM and CDR2 ANQGSEA come from the germline V gene. CDR3 size: 14 residues. CDR3 nucleotides: TGCAGCGTTATACAGACAGGCATGAACACTGAAGCTTTCTTT. It encodes CSVIQTGMNTEAFF.

This chain uses TRBV6-2 or TRBV6-3 with TRBJ2-7; D might be TRBD1 (5 bases). Germline V gene lookup returns CDR1 MNHEY and CDR2 SVGEGT. The CDR3 is made up of 13 amino acids. V gave up 6 bases and J gave up 2 bases, with 11 bases separating them. The CDR3 reads CASRWTQTYEQYF. The CDR3 nucleotides read TGTGCCAGCAGATGGACACAGACCTACGAGCAGTACTTC.

The chain couples TRBV20-1 to TRBJ1-5; tentative D call: TRBD1 (5 bases). The CDR3 length is 15 residues. Germline CDR1 DFQATT, CDR2 SNEGSKA (reference sequence). V was cut by 2 bases and J by 4 bases, with 15 bases left in between. Here the CDR3 DNA reads TGCAGTGCTAGACCGCAAGGGACCGGTAATCAGCCCCAGCATTTT. It is translated as CSARPQGTGNQPQHF.

Note on this clonotype: At one of its ends the junction is not consistent with the germline gene, which may arise from a read error. V usage is TRBV27 and J usage is TRBJ2-1; 9 bases match TRBD1. CDR3 length equals 13 residues. Germline CDR1 MNHEY, CDR2 SMNVEV (reference sequence). The CDR3 nucleotides read TGTGCCAGCAGCTTATTACAGGGGGCTGAGCAGTTCTTC. It yields the protein CASSLLQGAEQFF.

This clonotype appeared a few times. V and J are TRBV6-1 and TRBJ2-2; 12 bases are shared with TRBD1. Germline trimming cut 5 bases from V and 6 bases from J; bases unmatched to any gene: 16. Germline CDR1 is MNHNS and CDR2 is SASEGT. The CDR3 runs 19 residues. Here the CDR3 reads CASSLGSSGTGGIAGELFF. DNA of the CDR3: TGTGCCAGCAGTCTGGGATCTTCCGGGACAGGGGGCATCGCCGGGGAGCTGTTTTTT.

This clonotype has just a few counts. The chain recombines TRBV7-3 with TRBJ2-2; maybe TRBD2 (6 bases). CDR1 is SGHTA, CDR2 FQGTGA, per germline. V lost 5 bases and J lost 5, with 27 bases in between. The CDR3 runs to 19 residues. The CDR3 loop reads CASSPTSPGLTAGTGELFF. DNA of the CDR3: TGTGCCAGCAGCCCAACGTCCCCGGGACTCACCGCCGGGACCGGGGAGCTGTTTTTT.

The chain employs TRBV7-9 and TRBJ2-3; D possibly corresponds to TRBD1 (7 bases). V was pared by 6 bases and J by 4 bases, with 17 bases between. Per the germline V gene, CDR1 is SEHNR and CDR2 is FQNEAQ (reference sequence). CDR3 length equals 15 residues. CDR3 in amino acids: CASSPVGGGSDTQYF. CDR3 DNA sequence: TGTGCCAGCAGTCCGGTCGGAGGGGGCTCAGATACGCAGTATTTT.

This clonotype was observed a handful of times. The chain has TRBV5-4 and TRBJ1-4; D is possibly TRBD1 (5 bases). Germline CDR1 SGHNT, CDR2 YYREEE (reference sequence). CDR3 length equals 14 residues. V was pared by 4 bases and J by 5 bases, with 12 bases between. As DNA, the CDR3 is TGTGCCAGCAGCAATCAGGGACTGAATGAAAAACTGTTTTTT. It encodes CASSNQGLNEKLFF.

This clonotype was seen a handful of times. The chain recombines TRBV20-1 with TRBJ2-3; 12 nucleotides line up with TRBD2. The CDR3 sequence is 22 residues long. The ends lost 0 bases at V and 0 bases at J; junction bases unmatched: 19. CDR1 is DFQATT, CDR2 SNEGSKA, per germline (reference sequence). The CDR3 loop reads CSARDGPLLLAGGPISTDTQYF. DNA for the CDR3: TGCAGTGCTAGAGATGGGCCGTTGTTACTAGCGGGAGGCCCTATTAGCACAGATACGCAGTATTTT.

The V gene is TRBV20-1, the J gene TRBJ1-5; D gene uncertain. V lost 3 bases to trimming and J lost 3 bases, with 9 bases between them. The CDR3 has 13 amino acids. In germline, CDR1 is DFQATT, CDR2 SNEGSKA (reference sequence). The CDR3 nucleotides are TGCAGTGCTAGTAATGATTACAATCAGCCCCAGCATTTT. It encodes CSASNDYNQPQHF.

The rearrangement joins TRBV5-1 to TRBJ2-1; D not certain. Germline lookup yields CDR1 SGHRS and CDR2 YFSETQ. The CDR3 runs 15 residues. Trimming cost V 4 bases and J 4 bases, with 15 bases left between them. CDR3 in DNA: TGCGCCAGCAGCCTCCGGGCCAATCTTTACAATGAGCAGTTCTTC. Encoded protein: CASSLRANLYNEQFF.

In this sample, this clonotype turned up many times. This chain uses TRBV6-6 with TRBJ1-4; TRBD1 is a possible D gene (6 bases). Germline-derived CDR1 and CDR2 are MNHNY and SVGAGI (reference sequence). The CDR3 contains 13 residues. Trimming removed 6 bases at V and 7 bases at J, with 12 bases between. The CDR3: CASRDDRSEKLFF. CDR3 sequence (DNA): TGTGCCAGCAGAGACGACAGGTCTGAAAAACTGTTTTTT.

This clonotype was seen only a few times. V gene TRBV4-2 combines with J gene TRBJ2-1; possible D gene TRBD2, 6 bases. CDR1 is LGHNA, CDR2 YNFKEQ, per germline. CDR3 length equals 17 residues. V was shortened by 2 bases and J by 7 bases, with 21 bases between the two germline ends. This CDR3 is CASSQNRLVTFVNEQFF. In DNA form, the CDR3 reads TGTGCCAGCAGCCAAAATAGACTAGTCACCTTCGTGAATGAGCAGTTCTTC.

J is TRBJ2-1 and V is TRBV7-8; tentatively, D is TRBD1 (5 bases). CDR1 SGHVS and CDR2 FQNEAQ come from the germline V gene. This CDR3 is 12 amino acids long. V lost 3 bases to trimming and J lost 9 bases, with 9 bases between them. This CDR3 reads CASSLVRGEQFF. CDR3 in DNA: TGTGCCAGCAGCTTGGTAAGGGGTGAGCAGTTCTTC.

This clonotype was picked up a small number of times. V is TRBV27 and J is TRBJ2-1, with unresolved D. This CDR3 has 15 amino acids. Germline assignment: CDR1 MNHEY and CDR2 SMNVEV (reference sequence). V lost 3 bases and J lost 6, with 15 bases in between. The CDR3 nucleotides are TGTGCCAGCAGTTTCCCAGGCCTATCCGGCAATGAGCAGTTCTTC. As protein: CASSFPGLSGNEQFF.